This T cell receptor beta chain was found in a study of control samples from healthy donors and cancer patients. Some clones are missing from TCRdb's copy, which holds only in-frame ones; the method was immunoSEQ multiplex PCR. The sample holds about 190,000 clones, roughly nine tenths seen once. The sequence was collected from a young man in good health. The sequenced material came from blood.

The CDR3 bases are TGTGCCTGGAGTAAGGGGCTTGACGGTGAAAAACTGTTTTTT. It encodes CAWSKGLDGEKLFF. V and J are TRBV30 and TRBJ1-4; perhaps TRBD1 as D (5 bases). The germline CDR1 and CDR2 sequences are GTSNPN and SVGIG (reference sequence). The CDR3 sequence is 14 residues long. V lost 2 bases and J 7 bases, leaving 14 bases between the germline ends.